The subject of this entry is one TCR beta chain. Cohorts were determined from participant-reported clinical history. Trimming cost V 3 bases and J 0 bases, with 9 bases left between them. The CDR3 contains 14 residues. In germline, CDR1 is DFQATT, CDR2 SNEGSKA (reference sequence). The sample belongs to a study of blood T cell repertoires in COVID-19. Study-wide background: Collection of acute and convalescent COVID-19 samples took place in the United States, Italy and Spain. PBMCs, B-cell-depleted T cells, or T cells provided the cDNA or gDNA that made up the material.

Per the authors' pipeline: Reference gene primer amplification in the assay estimated nucleated cell counts. Using immunoSEQ multiplex PCR, the repertoire was profiled, and TCRdb retains in-frame clones only, with some absent. V, J and clone size derive from that table, while D and trimming were established from the DNA sequence. The table shows some 130,000 clones, with under 90% occurring only once. Sample: PBMCs or T cells enriched from blood (not recorded which). The receptor's source is a middle-aged man with acute COVID-19. J is TRBJ1-5 and V is TRBV20-1; D gene ambiguous. The CDR3 coding sequence is TGCAGTGCTAGTCTTCCGTATAGCAATCAGCCCCAGCATTTT. Its protein product is CSASLPYSNQPQHF.